These T cell receptor beta chains were read from a single sample in a study of blood T cell repertoires in COVID-19. Produced via immunoSEQ multiplex PCR; TCRdb's table is partial and in-frame only. The sample carries roughly 190,000 clones, around four fifths recorded once. The specimen was peripheral blood. The receptors were gathered from a woman in her 70s with COVID-19, enrolled during active disease. CDR3s include the opening cysteine and the closing phenylalanine or tryptophan. The D gene is left open where the match is weak. Not every row has a clone size; where given, it reads once, few, many or a size class.

>TRBJ1-4|TRBV6-6|NA|NA
CASSPGGSYEKLFF
TGTGCCAGCAGTCCGGGGGGTTCCTATGAAAAACTGTTTTTT
>TRBJ2-7|TRBV7-2|NA|TRBD2
CASSPSGRADEQYF
TGTGCCAGCAGCCCTAGCGGGAGGGCCGACGAGCAGTACTTC
>TRBJ2-2|TRBV29-1|NA|NA
CSVAAGAGELFF
TGCAGCGTCGCGGCCGGGGCCGGGGAGCTGTTTTTT
>TRBJ1-1|TRBV30|NA|TRBD1
CAWRGRTGKNTEAFF
TGTGCCTGGAGGGGCCGGACAGGGAAGAACACTGAAGCTTTCTTT
>TRBJ1-2|TRBV30|NA|NA
CAWSEDRPDGYTF
TGTGCCTGGAGTGAAGACAGACCTGATGGCTACACCTTC
>TRBJ1-1|TRBV10-3|NA|NA
CAIRGGAKGTEAFF
TGTGCCATCAGAGGAGGGGCTAAGGGTACTGAAGCTTTCTTT
>TRBJ1-1|TRBV19|NA|TRBD1
CASSSWTGKTEAFF
TGTGCCAGTAGTTCATGGACAGGGAAAACTGAAGCTTTCTTT
>TRBJ1-1|TRBV15|NA|NA
CATSRDQLGGGDEAFF
TGTGCCACCAGCAGAGATCAGCTGGGGGGGGGAGATGAGGCTTTCTTT
>TRBJ1-4|TRBV30|NA|NA
CAWSVAGREKLFF
TGTGCCTGGAGTGTGGCCGGCAGGGAAAAACTGTTTTTT
>TRBJ2-7|TRBV6-5|NA|TRBD1
CASSRQGFEQYF
TGTGCCAGCAGTAGACAGGGCTTCGAGCAGTACTTC
>TRBJ2-5|TRBV18|NA|NA
CASSPPSRETQYF
TGTGCCAGCTCACCACCGTCCAGGGAGACCCAGTACTTC
>TRBJ1-2|TRBV19|NA|NA
CASSTRGVGYTF
TGTGCCAGTAGCACCCGGGGGGTAGGCTACACCTTC
>TRBJ1-5|TRBV7-3|NA|TRBD1
CASSFYHSWTGGGSNQPQHF
TGTGCCAGCAGCTTCTATCACTCCTGGACAGGAGGGGGTAGCAATCAGCCCCAGCATTTT
>TRBJ2-1|TRBV4-1|NA|NA
CASSQVWGDNEQFF
TGCGCCAGCAGCCAAGTCTGGGGCGACAATGAGCAGTTCTTC
>TRBJ2-3|TRBV10-1|once|NA
CASRELKLPRGRSGERTDTQYF
TGCGCCAGCAGGGAGCTCAAACTACCAAGGGGGAGATCAGGGGAGAGGACAGATACGCAGTATTTT
>TRBJ2-2|TRBV28|NA|NA
CASKYRVITGELFF
TGTGCCAGCAAGTATCGGGTTATAACCGGGGAGCTGTTTTTT
>TRBJ1-1|TRBV5-1|NA|TRBD1
CASSLIVDRVVNTEAFF
TGCGCCAGCAGCTTGATCGTGGACAGGGTGGTGAACACTGAAGCTTTCTTT
>TRBJ1-1|TRBV3-1/TRBV3-2|once|NA
CASSLTKGGGTEAFF
TGTGCCAGCAGCCTGACGAAGGGGGGGGGCACTGAAGCTTTCTTT
>TRBJ1-5|TRBV28|NA|NA
CASSSRRSLNQPQHF
TGTGCCAGCAGTAGCCGACGGAGTCTGAATCAGCCCCAGCATTTT
>TRBJ1-4|TRBV29-1|NA|NA
CSVGRGSNEKLFF
TGCAGCGTCGGACGGGGAAGTAATGAAAAACTGTTTTTT
>TRBJ2-1|TRBV10-1|NA|NA
CASSSDSTNEQFF
TGCGCCAGCAGCTCCGACAGTACCAATGAGCAGTTCTTC
>TRBJ2-7|TRBV19|NA|TRBD2
CASSGGTSGRQHEQYF
TGTGCCAGTAGTGGGGGGACTAGCGGGAGACAGCACGAGCAGTACTTC
>TRBJ1-3|TRBV7-8|NA|TRBD1
CASGDSGYSGNTIYF
TGTGCCAGCGGGGACAGCGGGTATTCTGGAAACACCATATATTTT
>TRBJ1-3|TRBV14|NA|NA
CASSPTGNTIYF
TGTGCCAGCAGCCCCACTGGAAACACCATATATTTT
>TRBJ2-7|TRBV11-2|NA|NA
CASSHSGTSYEQYF
TGTGCCAGCAGCCACTCTGGGACTTCCTACGAGCAGTACTTC
>TRBJ2-1|TRBV5-4|NA|TRBD2
CASSLGAGGHNEQFF
TGTGCCAGCAGCTTGGGAGCGGGGGGCCACAATGAGCAGTTCTTC
>TRBJ2-7|TRBV28|once|NA
CASSRGDISYEQYF
TGTGCCAGCAGTAGAGGGGACATCTCCTACGAGCAGTACTTC
>TRBJ2-3|TRBV7-9|NA|TRBD2
CASSELGTSGIPDTQYF
TGTGCCAGCAGCGAATTAGGGACTAGCGGGATCCCCGATACGCAGTATTTT
>TRBJ2-5|TRBV30|NA|NA
CASRDFEETQYF
TGTGCCTCTCGGGACTTCGAAGAGACCCAGTACTTC
>TRBJ2-5|TRBV10-1|once|TRBD2
CASPMGREWGQETQYF
TGCGCCAGCCCTATGGGGCGGGAGTGGGGGCAAGAGACCCAGTACTTC
>TRBJ1-1|TRBV6-5|NA|TRBD1
CASRPPDRVDTEAFF
TGTGCCAGCAGACCTCCCGACAGGGTTGACACTGAAGCTTTCTTT
>TRBJ1-4|TRBV27|NA|TRBD1
CASSLDRGVKLFF
TGTGCCAGCAGTTTGGACAGGGGAGTAAAACTGTTTTTT
>TRBJ1-2|TRBV28|NA|TRBD1
CASGNSFTGDYGYTF
TGTGCCAGCGGAAACTCTTTTACAGGGGACTATGGCTACACCTTC
>TRBJ2-7|TRBV29-1|once|NA
CSVGLDYEQYF
TGCAGCGTTGGACTAGACTACGAGCAGTACTTC
>TRBJ2-5|TRBV21-1|NA|NA
CASNKDRKETQYF
TGTGCCAGCAACAAGGACAGGAAAGAGACCCAGTACTTC
>TRBJ1-2|TRBV24-1|NA|TRBD1
CATSDWGQGSYTF
TGTGCCACCAGTGATTGGGGACAGGGTAGCTACACCTTC
>TRBJ2-1|TRBV24-1|few|NA
CATSDPTSDEQFF
TGTGCCACCAGTGACCCAACAAGCGATGAGCAGTTCTTC
>TRBJ1-1|TRBV30|NA|TRBD1
CAWKVRAGGFNTEAFF
TGTGCCTGGAAGGTAAGGGCAGGGGGTTTCAACACTGAAGCTTTCTTT
>TRBJ1-1|TRBV4-1|NA|NA
CASSQDLRERTEAFF
TGCGCCAGCAGCCAAGATCTCAGGGAAAGGACTGAAGCTTTCTTT
>TRBJ2-5|TRBV2|NA|TRBD2
CASSERGLAVQETQYF
TGTGCCAGCAGTGAAAGAGGGCTAGCGGTCCAAGAGACCCAGTACTTC
>TRBJ1-5|TRBV14|once|TRBD1
CASSQTGSTQPQHF
TGTGCCAGCAGCCAGACAGGGAGTACTCAGCCCCAGCATTTT
>TRBJ2-1|TRBV4-2|NA|TRBD1
CASSPLGGTGNNEQFF
TGTGCCAGCAGCCCCCTTGGCGGGACAGGGAACAATGAGCAGTTCTTC
>TRBJ2-1|TRBV19|once|NA
CASSISRDNEQFF
TGTGCCAGTAGTATATCTCGGGACAATGAGCAGTTCTTC
>TRBJ1-2|TRBV7-9|few|NA
CASSLGDGEGYGYTF
TGTGCCAGCAGCTTAGGTGACGGTGAGGGCTATGGCTACACCTTC